Listed here are 13 T cell receptor beta chains from one sample, sequenced in a study of T cells after yellow fever vaccination. Via MiXCR, TCRdb re-called the 5' RACE reads, giving one row per CDR3 protein. The sample holds a few hundred thousand distinct CDR3 sequences, around 16% seen once. Sequences were derived from PBMCs, sampled less than 6 days after the first yellow fever vaccination. These receptors were obtained from a man aged 18 to 29 who received the YFV17D yellow fever vaccine.

The chain recombines TRBV5-1 with TRBJ2-6; the D gene is possibly TRBD2 (6 bases). V lost 10 bases and J lost 0, with 14 bases in between. Germline lookup yields CDR1 SGHRS and CDR2 YFSETQ. This CDR3 has 15 residues. CDR3 nucleotide sequence: TGCGCCTGCTACGAGGGACTCTCTGGGGCCAACGTCCTGACTTTC. Translated, it gives CACYEGLSGANVLTF. Supplemented by reference TRBV5-1 and TRBJ2-6, the full variable domain reads KAGVTQTPRYLIKTRGQQVTLSCSPISGHRSVSWYQQTPGQGLQFLFEYFSETQRNKGNFPGRFSGRQFSNSRSEMNVSTLELGDSALYLCACYEGLSGANVLTFGAGSRLTVL.

This chain joins TRBV5-5 and TRBJ2-2; D is uncertain. The CDR3 loop spans 14 amino acids. Germline V lookup: CDR1 SGHKS, CDR2 YYEKEE (reference sequence). The V end lost 2 bases, the J end lost 8 bases, and 13 bases lay between the germline ends. Here the CDR3 DNA reads TGTGCCAGCAGCTTACCGGGCCCTTTGGGGGAGCTGTTTTTT. Amino acids: CASSLPGPLGELFF.

This clonotype was recorded a few times. This rearrangement joins TRBV24-1 to TRBJ1-5; D unclear. Germline V lookup: CDR1 KGHDR, CDR2 SFDVKD. The CDR3 loop spans 11 amino acids. Trimming left V 4 bases short and J 6 bases short, with 3 bases between. Here the CDR3 reads CATSELQPQHF. The CDR3, as DNA: TGTGCCACCAGTGAGCTTCAGCCCCAGCATTTT.

This chain joins TRBV20-1 and TRBJ2-1; perhaps TRBD2 as D (7 bases). Trimming took 3 bases from V and 4 from J, leaving 19 bases between them. The CDR3 runs to 16 residues. Germline CDR1 is DFQATT and CDR2 is SNEGSKA (reference sequence). CDR3 DNA sequence: TGCAGTGCTAGCGGGGGGCGCGCCGCTAAATACAATGAGCAGTTCTTC. Translating gives CSASGGRAAKYNEQFF.

This clonotype was counted ten times or more. V gene TRBV7-3 combines with J gene TRBJ2-5; TRBD2 aligns across 10 bases. The CDR3 runs 15 residues. With 4 bases clipped from V and 5 bases from J, the junction kept 7 bases outside the gene matches. Germline CDR1 is SGHTA and CDR2 is FQGTGA. CDR3 coding DNA: TGTGCCAGCAGCTCGAGCGGGGGGGCCTGGGAGACCCAGTACTTC. This gives the protein CASSSSGGAWETQYF.

This clonotype was recorded at least ten times. The rearrangement uses TRBV24-1 and TRBJ1-2; tentatively, D is TRBD1 (5 bases). The CDR3 is 13 residues long. Trimming took off 4 bases at V and 5 bases at J, with 10 bases between the two ends. CDR1 is KGHDR, CDR2 SFDVKD, per germline. The CDR3 region has the DNA TGTGCCACCAGTGAAGGGGAGGAGTATGGCTACACCTTC. This sequence encodes CATSEGEEYGYTF.

This clonotype turned up a few times. The V call is TRBV12-3 or TRBV12-4, the J call TRBJ2-5; weak D call: TRBD2 (6 bases). The CDR3 is made up of 14 amino acids. V was shortened by 0 bases and J by 7 bases, with 12 bases between the two germline ends. The CDR3 DNA sequence: TGTGCCAGCAGTTTAGCCGGCTCCGGGGGGACCCAGTACTTC. The encoded protein is CASSLAGSGGTQYF.

The CDR3 region has the DNA TGTGCCAGCAGCTTAAGTGATTTAGAGCAGTACTTC. Amino acids: CASSLSDLEQYF. This rearrangement joins TRBV7-8 to TRBJ2-7; D is ambiguous. Trimming removed 2 bases from V and 7 bases from J, with 9 bases in between. Germline V gene lookup returns CDR1 SGHVS and CDR2 FQNEAQ. The CDR3 runs 12 residues.

This clonotype was seen many times. The gene calls are TRBV3-1 and TRBJ2-3; a possible D gene is TRBD2 (6 bases). Trimming took off 4 bases at V and 5 bases at J, with 13 bases between the two ends. CDR1 and CDR2 (germline): LGHDT, YNNKEL (reference sequence). The CDR3 spans 14 residues. CDR3 amino acids: CASSRLARGDTQYF. CDR3 DNA sequence: TGTGCCAGCAGCCGCTTGGCGCGGGGAGATACGCAGTATTTT.

The gene calls are TRBV7-9 and TRBJ2-2; D not certain. V was trimmed by 5 bases and J by 8 bases, leaving 18 bases between them. CDR1 and CDR2 from the germline V gene are SEHNR and FQNEAQ (reference sequence). The CDR3 length is 15 residues. As DNA, the CDR3 is TGTGCCAGCAGCCCTAGGACCATCACGCCGGGGGAGCTGTTTTTT. Its protein product is CASSPRTITPGELFF.

The gene calls are TRBV11-1 and TRBJ1-4; D is unclear. Trimming pared 2 bases from V and 0 bases from J, leaving 7 bases between. The CDR3 contains 15 residues. Germline V gene lookup returns CDR1 SGHAT and CDR2 FQDESV (reference sequence). The CDR3 protein is CASSLMGATNEKLFF. CDR3 nucleotides: TGTGCCAGCAGCTTAATGGGAGCAACTAATGAAAAACTGTTTTTT.

This chain uses TRBV6-1 with TRBJ1-5; 7 bases match TRBD1. The V and J ends lost 3 bases and 1 base, in that order; junction bases with no gene match: 3. Germline CDR1 MNHNS, CDR2 SASEGT. The CDR3 loop spans 15 amino acids. The CDR3 sequence: CASSEMTGSNQPQHF. The DNA of the CDR3 is TGTGCCAGCAGTGAGATGACAGGGAGCAATCAGCCCCAGCATTTT.

V gene TRBV18 combines with J gene TRBJ2-1; D call uncertain. The CDR3 has 14 amino acids. CDR1 and CDR2 (germline): KGHSH, LQKENI. Trimming left V 3 bases short and J 2 bases short, with 8 bases between. CDR3 nucleotides: TGTGCCAGCTCACCGGGTCCCCCCTACAATGAGCAGTTCTTC. As protein: CASSPGPPYNEQFF.